The 28 T cell receptor beta chains presented below share a single source sample, sequenced in a study of T cells after yellow fever vaccination. MiXCR, run by TCRdb on the 5' RACE reads, gives a single entry per CDR3 protein. The data hold around 300,000 distinct CDR3 sequences, with over 4% observed a single time. Sequencing used PBMCs, obtained 5 days after the yellow fever booster vaccination. The receptors derive from a man younger than 30 who received the YFV17D yellow fever vaccine.

This clonotype appeared a few times. The chain joins TRBV5-1 to TRBJ1-6, with a tentative D call TRBD1 (5 bases). Germline-derived CDR1 and CDR2 are SGHRS and YFSETQ. Trimming shortened V by 0 bases and J by 10 bases, and 8 bases separated the two germline ends. The CDR3 has 13 amino acids. CDR3 protein: CASSLGGGSPLHF. In DNA form, the CDR3 reads TGCGCCAGCAGCTTGGGGGGGGGATCACCCCTCCACTTT.

This clonotype was detected many times. The rearrangement uses TRBV28 and TRBJ2-5, with D maybe TRBD1 (6 bases). The CDR3 runs to 16 residues. Germline V gene lookup returns CDR1 MDHEN and CDR2 SYDVKM. Between the trimmed V and J ends, which lost 3 bases and 4 bases, there was a span of 18 bases. DNA for the CDR3: TGTGCCAGCAGTTTGCTTGGGTTACGCAGGGGAGAGACCCAGTACTTC. This sequence encodes CASSLLGLRRGETQYF.

This clonotype was counted only a few times. This chain links TRBV19 with TRBJ2-1, with TRBD1 matching over 9 bases. Germline V gene sequence: CDR1 LNHDA, CDR2 SQIVND (reference sequence). The CDR3 is made up of 16 amino acids. J lost 7 bases, V lost 6 bases, and 13 bases had no gene match. CDR3 amino acids: CASRLTGGGGWNEQFF. The CDR3 DNA reads as TGTGCCAGTAGGCTAACAGGGGGCGGTGGCTGGAATGAGCAGTTCTTC.

The sample holds many counts of this clonotype. V is TRBV20-1 and J is TRBJ2-1; 13 bases line up with TRBD2. There are 15 residues in the CDR3. Per germline, CDR1 DFQATT and CDR2 SNEGSKA (reference sequence). DNA of the CDR3: TGCAGACCACCTTGGGGACTAGCGGGATACAATGAGCAGTTCTTC. This translates into CRPPWGLAGYNEQFF.

V usage is TRBV7-2 and J usage is TRBJ1-5; possible D gene TRBD1, 5 bases. Germline V lookup: CDR1 SGHTA, CDR2 FQGNSA. The CDR3 contains 15 residues. Trimming took 1 base from V and 6 from J, leaving 13 bases between them. This CDR3 reads CASSLEPGRGQPQHF. Here the CDR3 DNA reads TGTGCCAGCAGCTTAGAGCCAGGGCGCGGTCAGCCCCAGCATTTT.

V gene TRBV29-1 combines with J gene TRBJ2-5, with no clear D. The CDR3 consists of 13 residues. V lost 4 bases to trimming and J lost 0 bases, with 9 bases between them. The V gene's germline CDR1 is SQVTM and CDR2 ANQGSEA. The CDR3 DNA is TGCAGCGTTGTTGGGCGATACCAAGAGACCCAGTACTTC. Translating gives CSVVGRYQETQYF.

The rearrangement joins TRBV20-1 to TRBJ2-1, with TRBD2 as a possible D gene (6 bases). The CDR3 contains 15 residues. The germline gives CDR1 DFQATT, CDR2 SNEGSKA (reference sequence). Trimming shortened V by 1 base and J by 10 bases, and 20 bases separated the two germline ends. CDR3 sequence (DNA): TGCAGTGCTAGAGGTACTAGCCCCAGTGCGGGAGAGCAGTTCTTC. This translates into CSARGTSPSAGEQFF.

This clonotype was recorded at least ten times. V and J are TRBV3-1 and TRBJ2-3; tentatively, D is TRBD2 (5 bases). This CDR3 is built from 12 residues. The germline V and J ends were trimmed by 5 bases and 7 bases, with 10 bases remaining between them. Germline lookup yields CDR1 LGHDT and CDR2 YNNKEL (reference sequence). CDR3 nucleotide sequence: TGTGCCAGCAGCGGACTCTTCAATACGCAGTATTTT. It codes for CASSGLFNTQYF.

This clonotype was recorded a few times. Germline and junction disagree at one end, which may indicate a read error. J is TRBJ2-7 and V is TRBV9, with 12 bases fitting TRBD2. Germline V CDR1 and CDR2: SGDLS, YYNGEE. This CDR3 has 13 residues. The CDR3 nucleotides read TGTGCCAGCAGCGGGACTAGCGGGGCCCACCACAGCTTC. Translated, it gives CASSGTSGAHHSF.

This clonotype came up a few times. The rearrangement uses TRBV6-2 or TRBV6-3 and TRBJ1-5; TRBD1 aligns across 9 bases. Losses at the gene ends were 2 bases for V and 2 bases for J; bases not matched to a gene: 7. The CDR3 totals 17 residues. Germline CDR1 is MNHEY and CDR2 is SVGEGT. The CDR3: CASSYGTGRLGNQPQHF. The DNA of the CDR3 is TGTGCCAGCAGTTACGGGACAGGGAGGTTGGGCAATCAGCCCCAGCATTTT.

This clonotype was found a few times. V and J are TRBV29-1 and TRBJ1-1; D unresolved. Germline loops: CDR1 SQVTM, CDR2 ANQGSEA. The V end lost 2 bases, the J end lost 1 base, and 5 bases lay between the germline ends. The CDR3 has 12 residues. CDR3 coding DNA: TGCAGCGTTGAAACGGGGAACACTGAAGCTTTCTTT. It encodes CSVETGNTEAFF.

This clonotype was counted only a few times. The chain's CDR3 is CASRATTGADTQYF. The CDR3 nucleotides are TGTGCCAGCAGAGCGACTACTGGGGCCGATACGCAGTATTTT. This chain connects TRBV6-4 to TRBJ2-3; D assignment may be TRBD1 or TRBD2 (5 bases each). Between the trimmed V and J ends, which lost 6 bases and 6 bases, there was a span of 16 bases. The CDR3 contains 14 residues. Germline V lookup: CDR1 MRHNA, CDR2 SNTAGT.

This clonotype turned up a few times. CDR3 sequence: CAISLQENTEAFF. The CDR3 nucleotides are TGTGCCATCAGCCTACAGGAGAACACTGAAGCTTTCTTT. V gene TRBV10-3 combines with J gene TRBJ1-1; TRBD1 is a possible D gene (5 bases). Germline CDR1 is ENHRY and CDR2 is SYGVKD. Between the trimmed V and J ends, which lost 6 bases and 1 base, there was a span of 9 bases. The CDR3 has 13 residues.

The V and J genes are TRBV2 and TRBJ1-1, with D perhaps matching TRBD1 (6 bases). Germline CDR1 is SNHLY and CDR2 is FYNNEI. The CDR3 runs 16 residues. The V end lost 1 base, the J end lost 1 base, and 13 bases lay between the germline ends. This CDR3 is CASSEGPGAANTEAFF. The CDR3 DNA is TGTGCCAGCAGTGAAGGGCCAGGGGCTGCGAACACTGAAGCTTTCTTT. The whole variable domain, remainder taken from reference TRBV2 and TRBJ1-1, is EPEVTQTPSHQVTQMGQEVILRCVPISNHLYFYWYRQILGQKVEFLVSFYNNEISEKSEIFDDQFSVERPDGSNFTLKIRSTKLEDSAMYFCASSEGPGAANTEAFFGQGTRLTVV.

This clonotype was counted ten times or more. The rearrangement joins TRBV3-1 to TRBJ1-2; TRBD1 is a possible D gene (6 bases). This CDR3 contains 14 residues. Trimming shortened V by 4 bases and J by 4 bases, and 13 bases separated the two germline ends. Germline-derived CDR1 and CDR2 are LGHDT and YNNKEL (reference sequence). The CDR3 nucleotides read TGTGCCAGCAGCCCACAGGGTTCCCTCTATGGCTACACCTTC. Translated: CASSPQGSLYGYTF. Combining the CDR3 with reference TRBV3-1 and TRBJ1-2 gives the whole variable domain DTAVSQTPKYLVTQMGNDKSIKCEQNLGHDTMYWYKQDSKKFLKIMFSYNNKELIINETVPNRFSPKSPDKAHLNLHINSLELGDSAVYFCASSPQGSLYGYTFGSGTRLTVV.

This clonotype was seen repeatedly, ten times or more. The chain recombines TRBV20-1 with TRBJ2-2; D remains unclear. Germline-derived CDR1 and CDR2 are DFQATT and SNEGSKA (reference sequence). CDR3 size: 14 residues. V was trimmed by 2 bases and J by 3 bases, leaving 10 bases between them. This CDR3 reads CSARNLRDTGELFF. CDR3 DNA: TGCAGTGCTAGAAATCTGAGAGACACCGGGGAGCTGTTTTTT.

This clonotype was recorded a few times. The chain links TRBV6-2 or TRBV6-3 to TRBJ2-5; 11 nucleotides align to TRBD2. V was clipped by 6 bases and J by 5 bases; unmatched bases: 2. The germline CDR1 and CDR2 sequences are MNHEY and SVGEGT. The CDR3 has 13 amino acids. Here the CDR3 reads CASRVAGGETQYF. CDR3 sequence (DNA): TGTGCCAGCAGAGTAGCGGGGGGGGAGACCCAGTACTTC.

This clonotype was counted ten times or more. The V and J genes are TRBV6-2 or TRBV6-3 and TRBJ1-2; unclear D gene. The germline V gene encodes CDR1 MNHEY and CDR2 SVGEGT. With 4 bases removed from V and 0 bases from J, the gap between germline ends came to 15 bases. CDR3 length equals 16 residues. The CDR3 DNA sequence: TGTGCCAGCAGTTCCCCGACCCAGAAGGCTAACTATGGCTACACCTTC. It encodes CASSSPTQKANYGYTF.

J is TRBJ1-2 and V is TRBV7-9; tentatively, D is TRBD1 (5 bases). CDR1 is SEHNR and CDR2 is FQNEAQ in the germline V gene (reference sequence). This CDR3 is built from 17 residues. V was clipped by 0 bases and J by 12 bases, with 26 bases between them. The CDR3 nucleotides read TGTGCCAGCAGCTTAGCGCTTGGGGCTGAAAACTGGAGAGGCCACACCTTC. As protein: CASSLALGAENWRGHTF.

The sample holds a few counts of this clonotype. The chain combines TRBV5-4 with TRBJ1-6; 10 nucleotides agree with TRBD1. This CDR3 has 15 residues. The germline gives CDR1 SGHNT, CDR2 YYREEE (reference sequence). Trimming cost V 0 bases and J 9 bases; bases outside gene matches: 3. The CDR3 region is CASSLADRGISPLHF. CDR3 bases: TGTGCCAGCAGCTTGGCGGACAGGGGGATTTCACCCCTCCACTTT.

This clonotype was recorded many times. The chain carries TRBV11-2 and TRBJ2-4; D gene unclear. Germline V CDR1 and CDR2: SGHAT, FQNNGV. Deletions cut 0 bases from V and 10 bases from J, with 7 bases between. The CDR3 runs to 12 residues. The CDR3: CASSLESAIQYF. The CDR3 DNA is TGTGCCAGCAGCTTAGAGTCGGCTATTCAGTACTTC.

In its sample, this clonotype was seen a few times. The gene calls are TRBV5-5 and TRBJ1-1; D is unresolved. This CDR3 has 15 residues. Trimming took off 1 base at V and 0 bases at J, with 10 bases between the two ends. Germline V gives CDR1 SGHKS, CDR2 YYEKEE (reference sequence). This chain's CDR3 is CASSLLIGMNTEAFF. In DNA form, the CDR3 reads TGTGCCAGCAGCTTGCTTATCGGGATGAACACTGAAGCTTTCTTT.

J is TRBJ1-2 and V is TRBV11-3; D is perhaps TRBD1 (5 bases). CDR3 length: 12 amino acids. CDR1 is SGHNT and CDR2 is YENEEA in the germline V gene. The V end was cut by 5 bases, the J end by 8 bases, with 12 bases between. CDR3 sequence: CASSPRVGGYTF. DNA of the CDR3: TGTGCCAGCAGCCCCAGGGTCGGCGGCTACACCTTC.

J is TRBJ2-7 and V is TRBV5-1; possibly TRBD1 for D (6 bases). V was trimmed by 5 bases and J by 6 bases, leaving 18 bases between them. This CDR3 has 14 amino acids. Looked up from germline, CDR1 is SGHRS and CDR2 is YFSETQ. The CDR3 nucleotides read TGCGCCAGCAGGTACAGGGCCGGTTGGGGCGAGCAGTACGTC. It translates to CASRYRAGWGEQYV.

This rearrangement joins TRBV20-1 to TRBJ2-5, with TRBD1 matching 9 bases. From germline, CDR1 is DFQATT and CDR2 SNEGSKA (reference sequence). Trimming at V came to 5 bases and at J to 4 bases, leaving 8 bases not matched to a gene. CDR3 length: 14 residues. CDR3 sequence: CSAHRGRLGETQYF. As DNA, the CDR3 is TGCAGTGCTCACAGGGGGCGTCTGGGAGAGACCCAGTACTTC.

This clonotype was seen only a few times. The chain has TRBV12-3 or TRBV12-4 and TRBJ2-1; D is uncertain. This CDR3 is 15 amino acids long. The V end was cut by 5 bases, the J end by 0 bases, with 11 bases between. CDR3 DNA: TGTGCCAGCAGTGTCAGAGAAAGCTCCTACAATGAGCAGTTCTTC. Amino acids: CASSVRESSYNEQFF.

The V and J genes are TRBV5-5 and TRBJ1-6, with no clear D. CDR1 is SGHKS and CDR2 is YYEKEE in the germline V gene (reference sequence). This CDR3 has 15 residues. V lost 3 bases, J lost 0 bases, and 7 bases lay in between. CDR3 sequence reads: CASSSDGSYNSPLHF. The CDR3 nucleotides read TGTGCCAGCAGCTCAGACGGCTCCTATAATTCACCCCTCCACTTT.

This clonotype was seen at least ten times. J is TRBJ2-1 and V is TRBV7-2; D might be TRBD1 (5 bases). The CDR3 length is 16 residues. V was shortened by 1 base and J by 2 bases, with 12 bases between the two germline ends. In germline, CDR1 is SGHTA, CDR2 FQGNSA. DNA of the CDR3: TGTGCCAGCAGCTTAGTAGGGGCAGCTACCTACAATGAGCAGTTCTTC. It codes for CASSLVGAATYNEQFF.